This entry concerns a single TCR beta chain. Those enrolled in Seattle joined during active infection and were followed longitudinally afterward. The sample is drawn from a study of blood T cell repertoires in COVID-19. As for the study in general: COVID-19 samples, acute and convalescent, were from the United States, Italy and Spain. The cDNA or gDNA used as material had been derived from T cells, B-cell-depleted T cells, or PBMCs.

In the source study's methods: It was from reference gene primer amplification that nucleated cell counts were estimated. Data came from immunoSEQ multiplex PCR; TCRdb stores just in-frame clones and leaves some out. D and trimming were read from the DNA, whereas the V and J calls and clone size are those reported in that table. Of 140,000 to 150,000 clones in the sample, 65% to 85% were seen once. The sequenced sample was peripheral blood. This TCR was sampled from a young man with COVID-19, enrolled during active disease.

The CDR3: CAISESGGDYNEQFF. The CDR3, as DNA: TGTGCCATCAGTGAGTCGGGAGGTGATTACAATGAGCAGTTCTTC. The chain combines TRBV10-3 with TRBJ2-1; perhaps TRBD2 as D (6 bases). The CDR3 totals 15 residues. Germline loops: CDR1 ENHRY, CDR2 SYGVKD. V was trimmed by 0 bases and J by 4 bases, leaving 10 bases between them.